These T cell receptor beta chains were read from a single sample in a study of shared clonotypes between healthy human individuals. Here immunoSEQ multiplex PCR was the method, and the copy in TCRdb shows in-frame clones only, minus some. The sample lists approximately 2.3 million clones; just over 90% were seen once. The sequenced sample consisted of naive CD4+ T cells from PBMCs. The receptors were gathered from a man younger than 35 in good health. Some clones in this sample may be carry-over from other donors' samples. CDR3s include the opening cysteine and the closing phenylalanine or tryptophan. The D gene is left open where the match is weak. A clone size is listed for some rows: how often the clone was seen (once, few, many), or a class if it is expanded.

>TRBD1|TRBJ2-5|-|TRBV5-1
TGCGCCAGCAGCTTGATCAGGGGGAACCAAGAGACCCAGTACTTC
CASSLIRGNQETQYF
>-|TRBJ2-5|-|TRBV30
TGTGCCTGGAGTGTCGGAACCGGAGGAAAGACCCAGTACTTC
CAWSVGTGGKTQYF
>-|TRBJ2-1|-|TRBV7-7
TGTGCCAGCAGCACCTCCACAGGCAATGAGCAGTTCTTC
CASSTSTGNEQFF
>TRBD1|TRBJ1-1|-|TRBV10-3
TGTGCCATGCGACCGGGACAGAGGAACACTGAAGCTTTCTTT
CAMRPGQRNTEAFF
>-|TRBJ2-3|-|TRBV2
TGTGCCAGCACTCGATCATCCGTGGGGGATACGCAGTATTTT
CASTRSSVGDTQYF
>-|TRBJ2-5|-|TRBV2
TGTGCCAGCAGTGAATATGGAGGGGGAGAGACCCAGTACTTC
CASSEYGGGETQYF
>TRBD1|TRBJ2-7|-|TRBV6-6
TGTGCCAGCAAGGACAGGGCCCTCTCCTACGAGCAGTACTTC
CASKDRALSYEQYF
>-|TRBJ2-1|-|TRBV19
TGTGCCAGTAGTTCTCTAGGGACTCTCCTTTCCAATGAGCAGTTCTTC
CASSSLGTLLSNEQFF
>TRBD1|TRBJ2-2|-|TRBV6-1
TGTGCCAGCAGGAGGACAGGGACGAACACCGGGGAGCTGTTTTTT
CASRRTGTNTGELFF
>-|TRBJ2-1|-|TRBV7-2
TGTGCCAGCAGCTTACTTCGAGGGTCCTACAATGAGCAGTTCTTC
CASSLLRGSYNEQFF
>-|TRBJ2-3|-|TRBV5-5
TGTGCCAGCAGATACGACAGGGGAGGGGCAGATACGCAGTATTTT
CASRYDRGGADTQYF
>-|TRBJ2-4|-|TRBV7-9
TGTGCCAGCAGCTTTACAAGTCCCGGAGGGATGACCAAAAACATTCAGTACTTC
CASSFTSPGGMTKNIQYF
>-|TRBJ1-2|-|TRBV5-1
TGCGCCAGCAGCTTTCCGGAGGGCTATGGCTACACCTTC
CASSFPEGYGYTF
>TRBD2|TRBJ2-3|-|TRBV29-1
TGCAGCGCCATTAGCGGGACCACAGATACGCAGTATTTT
CSAISGTTDTQYF
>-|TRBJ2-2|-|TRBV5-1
TGCGCCAGCAGCTTGGCTCGCGAAACCGGGGAGCTGTTTTTT
CASSLARETGELFF
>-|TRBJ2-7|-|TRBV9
TGTGCCAGCAGCTCCCAGGGGGGCGTTGGGTACGAGCAGTACTTC
CASSSQGGVGYEQYF
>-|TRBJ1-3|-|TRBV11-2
TGTGCCAGCAGCTTATCCCGGGACCCTGGAAACACCATATATTTT
CASSLSRDPGNTIYF
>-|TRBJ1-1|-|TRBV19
TGTGCCAGTAGTATCTACGGGAACACTGAAGCTTTCTTT
CASSIYGNTEAFF
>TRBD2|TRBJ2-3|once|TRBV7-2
TGTGCCAGCAGCCGCGCGTACGGAGCGGGGATCACAGATACGCAGTATTTT
CASSRAYGAGITDTQYF
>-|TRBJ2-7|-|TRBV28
TGTGCCAGCAGTCTCCACGGGCCCTACGAGCAGTACTTC
CASSLHGPYEQYF
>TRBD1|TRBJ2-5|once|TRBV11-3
TGTGCCATCGGGACAGGTTTAGGGACCCAGTACTTC
CAIGTGLGTQYF
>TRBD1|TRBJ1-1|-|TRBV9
TGTGCCAGCAGCTACGAAAGCACCGGGACAGAGGAAGCTTTCTTT
CASSYESTGTEEAFF
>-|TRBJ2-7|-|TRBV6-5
TGTGCCAGCAGGACCACTACAGGGCCCTACGAGCAGTACTTC
CASRTTTGPYEQYF
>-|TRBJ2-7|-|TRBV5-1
TGCGCCAGCAGCTTGGCCGGTCAGGGTGGGGCCGAGCAGTACTTC
CASSLAGQGGAEQYF
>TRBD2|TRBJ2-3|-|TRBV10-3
TGTGCCATAACCCGGACGAAGACGGCTAGCGGGAGCACAGATACGCAGTATTTT
CAITRTKTASGSTDTQYF
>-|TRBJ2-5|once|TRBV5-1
TGCGCCAGCAGCCCTGGGGCGCCGACCCAGTACTTC
CASSPGAPTQYF
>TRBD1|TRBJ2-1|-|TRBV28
TGTGCCAGCAGTTTGGGGGACAGGGGGTTCTTC
CASSLGDRGFF
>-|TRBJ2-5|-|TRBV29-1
TGCAGCGGGGGAAGGAGAGAGACCCAGTACTTC
CSGGRRETQYF
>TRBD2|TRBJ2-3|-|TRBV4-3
TGCGCCAGCAGCCAAGTCCCCGCGGGACTAGCGGGAGGGCCTTGGGAGACAGATACGCAGTATTTT
CASSQVPAGLAGGPWETDTQYF
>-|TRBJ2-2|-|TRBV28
TGTGCCAGCAGTCACCGTCGGGACACCGGGGAGCTGTTTTTT
CASSHRRDTGELFF
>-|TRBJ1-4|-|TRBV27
TGTGCCAGCAGCTCCCCTCGGGGAACTAATGAAAAACTGTTTTTT
CASSSPRGTNEKLFF
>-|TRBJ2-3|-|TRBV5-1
TGCGCCAGCAGCTTGTATTCCGGTCGCACAGATACGCAGTATTTT
CASSLYSGRTDTQYF
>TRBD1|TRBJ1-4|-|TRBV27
TGTGCCAGCAGTTTATCGTCTGGACAGGGGGAAAAACTGTTTTTT
CASSLSSGQGEKLFF
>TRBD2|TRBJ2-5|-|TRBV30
TGTGCCTGGACGGCTAGCGGGAGGCAGGCGGAGACCCAGTACTTC
CAWTASGRQAETQYF
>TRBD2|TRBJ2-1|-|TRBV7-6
TGTGCCAGCAGCTTTGGTGGGAGGGACGATGAGCAGTTCTTC
CASSFGGRDDEQFF
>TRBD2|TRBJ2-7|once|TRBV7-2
TGTGCCAGCAGCGCCTGGACTAGCGGGGGTAGCTCCTACGAGCAGTACTTC
CASSAWTSGGSSYEQYF
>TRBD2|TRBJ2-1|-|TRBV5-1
TGCGCCAGCAGCTTGGGAAGGACTAGCGGTTCGATCTACAATGAGCAGTTCTTC
CASSLGRTSGSIYNEQFF
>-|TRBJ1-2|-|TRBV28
TGTGCCAGCAGTTTTACAGATTCCTATGGCTACACCTTC
CASSFTDSYGYTF
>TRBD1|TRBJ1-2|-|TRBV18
TGTGCCAGCTCACCAATGGACAGGTCATACGGCTACACCTTC
CASSPMDRSYGYTF
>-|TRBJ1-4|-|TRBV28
TGTGCCAGCAGTTTGCCGAATGAAAAACTGTTTTTT
CASSLPNEKLFF
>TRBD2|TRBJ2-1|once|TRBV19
TGTGCCAGTAGTAGAGGGACTAGTTATTTTGAGCAGTTCTTC
CASSRGTSYFEQFF
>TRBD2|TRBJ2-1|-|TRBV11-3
TGTGCCAGCGGGGAAATAGCGGGAAGTGAGCAGTTCTTC
CASGEIAGSEQFF
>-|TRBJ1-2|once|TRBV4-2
TGTGCCAGCACCCACACCGGGTGGGGGGCTGGTAGCTACACCTTC
CASTHTGWGAGSYTF
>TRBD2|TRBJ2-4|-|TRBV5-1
TGCGCCAGCAGCCCCTGGACTAGCGGGAGGGACCTAGCCAAAAACATTCAGTACTTC
CASSPWTSGRDLAKNIQYF
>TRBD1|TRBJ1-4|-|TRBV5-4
TGTGCCAGCAGCCCGGGACAGTCGAGAGTTGAAAAACTGTTTTTT
CASSPGQSRVEKLFF
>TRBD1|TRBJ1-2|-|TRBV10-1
TGCGCCAGCAGTGAGCCCGGAACAGGGGAACGGGACGGGGGCTACACCTTC
CASSEPGTGERDGGYTF
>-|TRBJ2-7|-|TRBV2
TGTGCCAGCAGTGGGTACGGGTACGAGCAGTACTTC
CASSGYGYEQYF
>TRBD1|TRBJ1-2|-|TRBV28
TGTGCCAGCACCCGACTCCGGGGACAGGCCTATGGCTACACCTTC
CASTRLRGQAYGYTF
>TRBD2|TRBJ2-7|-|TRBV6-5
TGTGCCAGCAGTTACTCGACTAGCGGCTACGAGCAGTACTTC
CASSYSTSGYEQYF
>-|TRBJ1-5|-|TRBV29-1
TGCAGCGTTGTAGTGGGGGATCAGCCCCAGCATTTT
CSVVVGDQPQHF
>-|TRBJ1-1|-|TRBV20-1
TGCAGTGCTACTGCACGGGCTGAAGCTTTCTTT
CSATARAEAFF
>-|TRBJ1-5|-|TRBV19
TGTGCCAGTAGTCTGTGGGGACTTCATCAGCCCCAGCATTTT
CASSLWGLHQPQHF
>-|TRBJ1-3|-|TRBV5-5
TGTGCCAGCAGCATACAAGGGGAGCCGAGCTCTGGAAACACCATATATTTT
CASSIQGEPSSGNTIYF
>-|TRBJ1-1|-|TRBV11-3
TGTGCCAGCAGCTTAGTCGTAGGAACTGAAGCTTTCTTT
CASSLVVGTEAFF
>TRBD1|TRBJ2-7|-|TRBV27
TGTGCCAGCAGTTGGACAGGGACCTACGAGCAGTACTTC
CASSWTGTYEQYF
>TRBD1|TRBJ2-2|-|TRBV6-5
TGTGCCAGCAGCAGGGACAGATACACCGGGGAGCTGTTTTTT
CASSRDRYTGELFF
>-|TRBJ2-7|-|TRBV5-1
TGCGCCAGCAGCCTCGCGGGGACAGACTACGAGCAGTACTTC
CASSLAGTDYEQYF
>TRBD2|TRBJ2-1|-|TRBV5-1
TGCGCCAGCACGGAGCGGGGTGAGCAGTTCTTC
CASTERGEQFF